This T cell receptor (beta chain) was identified during a study of blood T cell repertoires in COVID-19. Turning to the study itself: Samples came from the United States, Italy and Spain, spanning acute and convalescent COVID-19. T cells, B-cell-depleted T cells, or PBMCs supplied cDNA or gDNA.

In the authors' methods: The authors estimated nucleated cell counts from reference gene primer amplification. Libraries were prepared by immunoSEQ multiplex PCR; TCRdb keeps only in-frame clonotypes and omits some of them. V, J and clone size are taken as reported in that table, and D and trimming were inferred from the DNA itself. There are roughly 140,000 clones in the sample; less than 90% occur only once, and 2% to 3% lies in the top ten. The clonotype was recovered from a woman in her seventies with acute or convalescent COVID-19. The material sequenced was peripheral blood.

The CDR3 sequence: CATSRRLQETQYF. The CDR3 DNA is TGTGCCACCAGCCGCAGACTCCAGGAGACCCAGTACTTC. The chain employs TRBV15 and TRBJ2-5; D ambiguous. Trimming left V 5 bases short and J 5 bases short, with 12 bases between. CDR3 length: 13 residues. Germline V gene lookup returns CDR1 LNHNV and CDR2 YYDKDF (reference sequence). Full variable domain (missing parts from reference TRBV15 and TRBJ2-5): DAMVIQNPRYQVTQFGKPVTLSCSQTLNHNVMYWYQQKSSQAPKLLFHYYDKDFNNEADTPDNFQSRRPNTSFCFLDIRSPGLGDTAMYLCATSRRLQETQYFGPGTRLLVL.